A selection of T cell receptor beta chains follows, all from one sample in a study of beta chain features in type 1 diabetes. TCRdb's table, derived via immunoSEQ multiplex PCR, lists solely in-frame clones and lacks some. The sample holds 350,000 to 450,000 clones, approximately 16% seen once. Sequencing was done on a sample of naive CD4+ T cells from blood. These receptors were collected from a woman younger than 35 in good health. CDR3s include the opening cysteine and the closing phenylalanine or tryptophan. The order of the fields is V gene, clone size, J gene, D gene, CDR3 DNA, CDR3 protein. The D gene is left open where the match is weak. Not every row has a clone size; where given, it reads once, few, many or a size class.

>TRBV28|few|TRBJ2-7|TRBD2
TGTGCCAGCAGTTTTCTAGCGGGAGGGCCCCGGCAGTACTTC
CASSFLAGGPRQYF
>TRBV5-4|few|TRBJ1-1|-
TGTGCCAGCAGCTCCGACAGGAAAAGCACTGAAGCTTTCTTT
CASSSDRKSTEAFF
>TRBV6-5|-|TRBJ2-7|-
TGTGCCAGCAGTAAGTACAGGGTCTACGAGCAGTACTTC
CASSKYRVYEQYF
>TRBV19|-|TRBJ1-2|-
TGTGCCAGCCGGGGGCGGGGGCGCAACTATGGCTACACCTTC
CASRGRGRNYGYTF
>TRBV4-3|-|TRBJ2-7|TRBD2
TGCGCCAGCAGCCAAGGCGCAAGTCTAGCGGCCGGCTACGAGCAGTACTTC
CASSQGASLAAGYEQYF
>TRBV6-5|-|TRBJ2-3|-
TGTGCCAGCAAACGCGACACCACTGGCACAGATACGCAGTATTTT
CASKRDTTGTDTQYF
>TRBV28|few|TRBJ2-7|TRBD2
TGTGCCAGCAGCCCCGCGCTAGCGGGAGGATACGAGCAGTACTTC
CASSPALAGGYEQYF
>TRBV28|few|TRBJ2-7|-
TGTGCCAGCAGTTTATTCCAGGTCCATACCTACGAGCAGTACTTC
CASSLFQVHTYEQYF
>TRBV7-9|once|TRBJ2-2|-
TGTGCCAGCAGCTACCAGGAAGGCACCGGGGAGCTGTTTTTT
CASSYQEGTGELFF
>TRBV30|few|TRBJ2-3|TRBD2
TGTGCCTGGAGTGTGGGGGGGTCCGCAGATACGCAGTATTTT
CAWSVGGSADTQYF
>TRBV5-1|few|TRBJ2-1|TRBD2
TGCGCCAGCAGCTCCCGAGCGGGAGTCCATGAGCAGTTCTTC
CASSSRAGVHEQFF
>TRBV18|-|TRBJ2-1|TRBD2
TGTGCCAGCTCACTCCTGACTAGCGGGAGCTCCTACAATGAGCAGTTCTTC
CASSLLTSGSSYNEQFF
>TRBV6-1|-|TRBJ1-5|-
TGTGCCAGCAGTGTAGGGAGTCAGCCCCAGCATTTT
CASSVGSQPQHF
>TRBV18|-|TRBJ1-4|-
TGTGCCAGCTCACCAGAGACAGTAAATGAAAAACTGTTTTTT
CASSPETVNEKLFF
>TRBV7-2|-|TRBJ2-5|TRBD1
TGTGCCAGCAGCCCTGGGACAGGGGGTTCGGTCCAAGAGACCCAGTACTTC
CASSPGTGGSVQETQYF
>TRBV27|-|TRBJ2-7|TRBD1
TGTGCCAGCAGTTTAGCGGACAGGGCCGCGCAGTACTTC
CASSLADRAAQYF
>TRBV7-2|-|TRBJ2-2|-
TGTGCCAGCAGCCGGGTACGCACCGGGGAGCTGTTTTTT
CASSRVRTGELFF
>TRBV5-1|-|TRBJ2-1|TRBD2
TGCGCCAGCAGCTTAGCGGGAGGCCCCTGGGATGAGCAGTTCTTC
CASSLAGGPWDEQFF
>TRBV30|-|TRBJ2-1|-
TGTGCCTGGACCAAGCGGGCCACCTACAATGAGCAGTTCTTC
CAWTKRATYNEQFF
>TRBV29-1|-|TRBJ1-1|TRBD1
TGCAGCGTTGCTTACAGGGGGCGTACGAACACTGAAGCTTTCTTT
CSVAYRGRTNTEAFF
>TRBV30|few|TRBJ2-1|-
TGTGCCTGGAGGGCTAGTAGGTCCTACAATGAGCAGTTCTTC
CAWRASRSYNEQFF
>TRBV28|-|TRBJ1-5|-
TGTGCCAGCCAGCAGAGGGAGGGATATCAGCCCCAGCATTTT
CASQQREGYQPQHF
>TRBV9|few|TRBJ2-2|-
TGTGCCAGCAGCATAAACACCGGGGAGCTGTTTTTT
CASSINTGELFF
>TRBV29-1|few|TRBJ2-1|-
TGCAGCGCCCTCCCGACAGGAAAGAATTACAATGAGCAGTTCTTC
CSALPTGKNYNEQFF
>TRBV5-6|few|TRBJ1-2|TRBD1
TGTGCCAGCAGCTCCAGGGGGTATGGCTACACCTTC
CASSSRGYGYTF
>TRBV5-1|-|TRBJ2-6|-
TGCGCCAGCAGCTTGGAGACGGGCTCTGGGGCCAACGTCCTGACTTTC
CASSLETGSGANVLTF
>TRBV19|-|TRBJ2-7|-
TGTGCCAGTAGTATAGTGTGGAGGGAGGAGCAGTACTTC
CASSIVWREEQYF
>TRBV18|-|TRBJ1-5|-
TGTGCCAGCTCACCTTACAATCAGCCCCAGCATTTT
CASSPYNQPQHF
>TRBV30|-|TRBJ2-1|TRBD2
TGTGCCTGGACTACTTCACTAGCGGGGGGAAATGAGCAGTTCTTC
CAWTTSLAGGNEQFF
>TRBV15|few|TRBJ2-1|TRBD1
TGTGCCACCAGCAGAGGGCAGGGGGCAGGTGAGCAGTTCTTC
CATSRGQGAGEQFF
>TRBV12-5|-|TRBJ2-1|TRBD1
TGTGCTAGTGGTTCGGGGACAGGTAACTATCGACAGTTCTTC
CASGSGTGNYRQFF
>TRBV5-6|few|TRBJ1-5|TRBD1
TGTGCCAGCAGCTGGTTTGCGGGCAGGGGGCTAAGCAATCAGCCCCAGCATTTT
CASSWFAGRGLSNQPQHF
>TRBV14|few|TRBJ2-7|-
TGTGCCAGCAGCTTACAGGTAGCGGCTACCTACGAGCAGTACTTC
CASSLQVAATYEQYF
>TRBV5-6|-|TRBJ2-1|TRBD2
TGTGCCAGCACCTTGGGGGGGGTAGGCGCTTACAATGAGCAGTTCTTC
CASTLGGVGAYNEQFF
>TRBV7-2|-|TRBJ2-1|TRBD1
TGTGCCAGCACCGCTCAAGGACAGGGAAAATACAATGAGCAGTTCTTC
CASTAQGQGKYNEQFF
>TRBV6-4|few|TRBJ2-1|TRBD2
TGTGCCAGCAGTGACGGGACTAGCAGGTCCAATGAGCAGTTCTTC
CASSDGTSRSNEQFF
>TRBV30|few|TRBJ1-5|TRBD1
TGTGCCTGGAGCCAACAGGGGGGACTACGAAGCAATCAGCCCCAGCATTTT
CAWSQQGGLRSNQPQHF
>TRBV4-2|-|TRBJ2-7|-
TGTGCCAGCAGCCAAGGCTACTACGAGCAGTACTTC
CASSQGYYEQYF
>TRBV29-1|-|TRBJ2-4|-
TGCAGCGTTGTTTCAGGCCTCCTAGCCAAAAACATTCAGTACTTC
CSVVSGLLAKNIQYF
>TRBV18|-|TRBJ2-2|-
TGTGCCAGCTCACCACAAGACACGACCGGGGAGCTGTTTTTT
CASSPQDTTGELFF
>TRBV28|few|TRBJ1-1|-
TGTGCCAGCAGTCCCCGACAGGCAAGGACTGAAGCTTTCTTT
CASSPRQARTEAFF
>TRBV21-1|-|TRBJ2-1|-
TGTGCCAGCAGCCCGACTAGCGGGAGAACTCACAATGAGCAGTTCTTC
CASSPTSGRTHNEQFF
>TRBV15|-|TRBJ1-2|-
TGTGCCACCAGCCTACGATGGGGAGGGGACTATGGCTACACCTTC
CATSLRWGGDYGYTF
>TRBV13|-|TRBJ2-7|-
TGTGCCAGCAGCGGGCGGACAAGGATCTACGAGCAGTACTTC
CASSGRTRIYEQYF